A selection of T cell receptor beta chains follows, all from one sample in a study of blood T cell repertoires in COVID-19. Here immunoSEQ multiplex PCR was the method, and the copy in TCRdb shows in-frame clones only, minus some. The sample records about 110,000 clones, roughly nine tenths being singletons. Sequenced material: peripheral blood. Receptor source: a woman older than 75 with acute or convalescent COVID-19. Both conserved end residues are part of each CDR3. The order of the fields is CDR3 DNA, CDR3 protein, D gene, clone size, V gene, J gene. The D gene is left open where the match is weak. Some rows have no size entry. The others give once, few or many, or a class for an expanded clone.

cdr3_nt: TGTGCCAGTAGTATAAGGGGATCCAGCAATCAGCCCCAGCATTTT
cdr3_aa: CASSIRGSSNQPQHF
d_call: -
clone_size: -
v_call: TRBV19
j_call: TRBJ1-5

cdr3_nt: TGTGCCAGCAGCCAAGAACGGGACAGGGGTTCATCTGCTTTCTTT
cdr3_aa: CASSQERDRGSSAFF
d_call: TRBD1
clone_size: -
v_call: TRBV4-2
j_call: TRBJ1-1

cdr3_nt: TGTGCCAGCAGTTTAACAGGGGGTAGCAATCAGCCCCAGCATTTT
cdr3_aa: CASSLTGGSNQPQHF
d_call: TRBD1
clone_size: once
v_call: TRBV28
j_call: TRBJ1-5

cdr3_nt: TGTGCCAGCAGTTACGCCGGGACAGGGAATGGCTACACCTTC
cdr3_aa: CASSYAGTGNGYTF
d_call: TRBD1
clone_size: -
v_call: TRBV6-5
j_call: TRBJ1-2

cdr3_nt: TGCGCCAGCAGCTTGGCCCCTACGGGGGGGCCGGAGACCCAGTACTTC
cdr3_aa: CASSLAPTGGPETQYF
d_call: TRBD2
clone_size: -
v_call: TRBV5-1
j_call: TRBJ2-5

cdr3_nt: TGCAGTGCCCCACAGGGAAGAGGCTACACCTTC
cdr3_aa: CSAPQGRGYTF
d_call: -
clone_size: once
v_call: TRBV20-1
j_call: TRBJ1-2

cdr3_nt: TGTGCCAGCAGTCCGCCCGGACAGGCCAGCTCCTACGAGCAGTACTTC
cdr3_aa: CASSPPGQASSYEQYF
d_call: TRBD1
clone_size: -
v_call: TRBV28
j_call: TRBJ2-7

cdr3_nt: TGTGCCAGCCAGAATTACCAAGAGACCCAGTACTTC
cdr3_aa: CASQNYQETQYF
d_call: -
clone_size: -
v_call: TRBV2
j_call: TRBJ2-5

cdr3_nt: TGTGCCACCAAAGGACAGGGCACAGATACGCAGTATTTT
cdr3_aa: CATKGQGTDTQYF
d_call: TRBD1
clone_size: -
v_call: TRBV24-1
j_call: TRBJ2-3

cdr3_nt: TGTGCCAGCAGGCAGAGAGGGACACGGAATTCACCCCTCCACTTT
cdr3_aa: CASRQRGTRNSPLHF
d_call: -
clone_size: -
v_call: TRBV6-5
j_call: TRBJ1-6